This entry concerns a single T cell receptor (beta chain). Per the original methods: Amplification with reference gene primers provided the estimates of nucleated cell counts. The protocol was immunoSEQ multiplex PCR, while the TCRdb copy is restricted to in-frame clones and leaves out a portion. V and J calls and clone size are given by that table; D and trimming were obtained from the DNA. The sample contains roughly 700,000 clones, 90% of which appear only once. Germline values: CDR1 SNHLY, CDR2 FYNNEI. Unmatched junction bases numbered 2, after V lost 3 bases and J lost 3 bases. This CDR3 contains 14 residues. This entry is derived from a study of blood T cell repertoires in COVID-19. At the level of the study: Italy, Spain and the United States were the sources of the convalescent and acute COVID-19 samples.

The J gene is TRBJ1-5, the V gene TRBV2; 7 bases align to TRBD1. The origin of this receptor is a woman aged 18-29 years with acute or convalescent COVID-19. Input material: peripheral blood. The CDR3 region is CASSEGQHNQPQHF. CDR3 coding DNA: TGTGCCAGCAGTGAGGGACAGCACAATCAGCCCCAGCATTTT.